The following is a TCR beta chain sequence with its context. Its matching antigen is unknown. Some clones are missing from TCRdb's copy, which holds only in-frame ones; the method was immunoSEQ multiplex PCR. Here the sample spans approximately 2.4 million clones, nearly 97% being singletons. This record comes from a study of shared clonotypes between healthy human individuals. Study-level results: When naive CD4 clonotypes were compared across several donors, about 4.8% were shared. An anticipated effect of sequencing depth on clonotype sharing among donors was recognized.

This CDR3 contains 12 residues. V shed 8 bases and J shed 5 bases, with 13 bases lying between them. The germline V gene encodes CDR1 SQVTM and CDR2 ANQGSEA. Sequencing was done on a sample of naive CD4+ T cells sorted from blood. Indicated subset: CD45RA+ positively selected. The chain links TRBV29-1 to TRBJ1-5, with a weak D call TRBD1 (5 bases). The clonotype was recovered from a man aged 18 to 29 in good health. As DNA, the CDR3 is TGCAGCCCGCCCTGGGGACATCAGCCCCAGCATTTT. This gives the protein CSPPWGHQPQHF.